The clone carrying this T cell receptor (beta chain) was observed a few times. TCRdb reprocessed the RT-PCR reads with MiXCR, giving one entry per CDR3 protein. The sample has hundreds of thousands of distinct CDR3 sequences; 14% are singletons. Germline V gene sequence: CDR1 MNHEY, CDR2 SVGAGI. Trimming at V came to 5 bases and at J to 2 bases, leaving 8 bases not matched to a gene. The CDR3 extends over 15 amino acids. The rearrangement links TRBV6-5 to TRBJ1-2; the match to TRBD1 covers 7 bases. The receptor comes from a female donor in good health, serving as a healthy control. What was sequenced was memory CD4+ T cells from blood. The CDR3 sequence: CASSTTAGGNYGYTF. The CDR3 nucleotides read TGTGCCAGCAGTACCACCGCAGGGGGGAACTATGGCTACACCTTC.